Described below is a single T cell receptor (beta chain) sequence and its context. The antigen remains undetermined. The CDR3 spans 13 residues. The germline gives CDR1 SQVTM, CDR2 ANQGSEA. Between the trimmed V and J ends, which lost 8 bases and 7 bases, there was a span of 17 bases. Profiling relied on immunoSEQ multiplex PCR, and the TCRdb table lists in-frame clones only, not all of them. The repertoire holds approximately 29,000 clones, with around 88% as singletons. This record comes from a study of STAT3 mutations in large granular lymphocyte leukemia. In the study overall: Immunosuppressive therapy was given to more than half of T-LGLL patients. The study's findings and limits: Differing intervals and regimens complicate linking therapy response to clone burden. No sample exists from the first appearance of each clone. At least one immunodominant TCR beta clonotype appeared in every T-cell large granular lymphocyte leukemia patient.

The TCR comes from a man in his fifties or sixties with T-cell large granular lymphocyte leukemia. Some clones in this sample may be carry-over from other donors' samples. Source material: peripheral blood mononuclear cells. The chain employs TRBV29-1 and TRBJ2-2; perhaps TRBD1 as D (6 bases). The CDR3 here is CSSTWGLDGELFF. In DNA, the CDR3 is TGCAGCTCCACTTGGGGGCTCGACGGGGAGCTGTTTTTT.